Presented here are 5 T cell receptor beta chains from one specimen sequenced in a study of blood T cells in healthy people across ages. A sample-barcoded 5' primer and a J-beta primer mix were used in a second PCR of roughly 7 to 11 cycles. MiXCR was run by TCRdb on the 5' RACE reads, yielding one entry per CDR3 protein. This sample carries roughly 650,000 distinct CDR3 sequences, about a third of them seen once, and the ten largest clones take 15%. The sample consisted of blood. Receptors were obtained from a woman over 75 in good health.

This clonotype turned up a few times. V is TRBV2 and J is TRBJ1-5; TRBD1 is a possible D gene (6 bases). Looked up from germline, CDR1 is SNHLY and CDR2 is FYNNEI. The CDR3 has 16 amino acids. V lost 6 bases and J lost 1, with 16 bases in between. In nucleotides, the CDR3 is TGTGCCAGCAGGTATACTCAGGGGATCAGCAATCAGCCCCAGCATTTT. Its protein product is CASRYTQGISNQPQHF.

This clonotype was found many times. This rearrangement joins TRBV6-1 to TRBJ2-3; D may correspond to TRBD1 or TRBD2 (7 bases each). The CDR3 loop spans 17 amino acids. The germline CDR1 and CDR2 sequences are MNHNS and SASEGT. V was shortened by 4 bases and J by 0 bases, with 17 bases between the two germline ends. The CDR3 here is CASSATTGTISTDTQYF. The CDR3 DNA reads TGTGCCAGCAGTGCCACGACAGGGACTATTAGCACAGATACGCAGTATTTT.

The chain recombines TRBV30 with TRBJ2-1; unclear D gene. Germline V CDR1 and CDR2: GTSNPN, SVGIG (reference sequence). There are 11 residues in the CDR3. Trimming left V 1 base short and J 7 bases short, with 5 bases between. CDR3 protein: CAWSAPNEQFF. CDR3 DNA sequence: TGTGCCTGGAGTGCCCCAAATGAGCAGTTCTTC. Together with reference TRBV30 and TRBJ2-1, the CDR3 gives the full variable domain: SQTIHQWPATLVQPVGSPLSLECTVEGTSNPNLYWYRQAAGRGLQLLFYSVGIGQISSEVPQNLSASRPQDRQFILSSKKLLLSDSGFYLCAWSAPNEQFFGPGTRLTVL.

This clonotype was counted ten times or more. This chain joins TRBV6-1 and TRBJ2-5, with 8 bases aligning to TRBD1. J gave up 4 bases and V 6 bases, and 10 bases lay outside the gene matches. The V gene's germline CDR1 is MNHNS and CDR2 SASEGT. The CDR3 length is 15 residues. In nucleotides, the CDR3 is TGTGCCAGCAGGGCCCCCGGACAGGGACGAGAGACCCAGTACTTC. Translation gives CASRAPGQGRETQYF.

The chain links TRBV6-1 to TRBJ2-1, with D maybe TRBD2 (6 bases). CDR1 and CDR2 (germline): MNHNS, SASEGT. V shed 6 bases and J shed 3 bases, with 15 bases lying between them. The CDR3 loop spans 15 amino acids. In DNA, the CDR3 is TGTGCCAGCAGCGTTTCGGGGGTGGGCTACAATGAGCAGTTCTTC. Protein sequence: CASSVSGVGYNEQFF.